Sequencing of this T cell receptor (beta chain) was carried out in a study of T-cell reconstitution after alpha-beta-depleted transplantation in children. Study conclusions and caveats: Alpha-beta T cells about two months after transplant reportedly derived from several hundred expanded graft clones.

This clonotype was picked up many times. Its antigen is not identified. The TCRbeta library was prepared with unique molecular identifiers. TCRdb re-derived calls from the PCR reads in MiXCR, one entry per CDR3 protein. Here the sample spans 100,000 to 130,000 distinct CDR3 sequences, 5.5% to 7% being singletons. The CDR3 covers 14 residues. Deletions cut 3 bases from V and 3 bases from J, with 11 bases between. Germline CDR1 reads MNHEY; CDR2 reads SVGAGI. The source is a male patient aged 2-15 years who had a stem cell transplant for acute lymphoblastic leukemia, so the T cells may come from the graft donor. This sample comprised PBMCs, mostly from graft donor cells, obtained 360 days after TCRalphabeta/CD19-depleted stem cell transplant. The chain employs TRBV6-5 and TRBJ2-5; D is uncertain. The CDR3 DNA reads TGTGCCAGCAGTTATGTTCGAGGTGAAGAGACCCAGTACTTC. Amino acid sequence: CASSYVRGEETQYF.